The present TCR beta chain was sequenced within a study of blood T cell repertoires in COVID-19. The Seattle patients, enrolled during active infection, were followed longitudinally. Trimming removed 2 bases at V and 1 base at J, with 8 bases between. CDR3 length: 14 amino acids. The germline V gene has CDR1 MNHEY and CDR2 SVGAGI. This table comes from immunoSEQ multiplex PCR, and its TCRdb copy is limited to in-frame clones, with some not included. The repertoire includes around 47,000 clones, around 85% of them detected once, and 26% sits in the top ten. By sample fraction, this clone is large. This chain uses TRBV6-5 with TRBJ1-1; D is unresolved. Sequenced input: peripheral blood. This sequence was found in a woman aged 80 or older with COVID-19, enrolled during active disease. CDR3 sequence reads: CASSYLGPNTEAFF. The CDR3 coding sequence is TGTGCCAGCAGTTACCTCGGTCCGAACACTGAAGCTTTCTTT.